This T cell receptor beta chain was identified in a study of shared clonotypes between healthy human individuals. Background on the study: The plates for each donor numbered three CD4 naive, three CD4 memory, two CD8 naive and one CD8 memory.

Every one of the donors was a Caucasian adult that lived in Nashville, Tennessee. As concerns this clone: The antigen remains undetermined.

Sequenced by immunoSEQ multiplex PCR; TCRdb stores in-frame clones only, minus some. The sample includes 2.3 million or so clones, 85% to 95% of them seen just once. Overall study findings and caveats: Lower generation probabilities were found for non-shared clonotypes than for those shared by all four donors. Only blood underwent sampling, and tissue repertoires likely differ.

Trimming stripped 1 base from V and 6 bases from J, with 16 bases between. The germline V gene encodes CDR1 SGDLS and CDR2 YYNGEE. CDR3 length: 16 residues. This TCR derives from a man in his late teens or twenties in good health. Some clones in this sample may be carry-over from other donors' samples. The sequencing sample was made of naive CD4+ T cells from PBMCs. This sample's subset: CD45RA+ positively selected. The chain links TRBV9 to TRBJ1-4; possibly TRBD1 for D (6 bases). This chain's CDR3 is CASSVTGGGTHEKLFF. CDR3 DNA sequence: TGTGCCAGCAGCGTAACTGGAGGGGGGACACATGAAAAACTGTTTTTT.